A selection of T cell receptor beta chains follows, all from one sample in a study of PD-1 blockade in classical Hodgkin lymphoma. Sequenced by immunoSEQ multiplex PCR; TCRdb stores in-frame clones only, minus some. The repertoire holds 12,000 or so clones, with approximately 84% as singletons. The specimen comprised CD8+ T cells from blood, sampled before the fourth cycle of nivolumab. These receptors all come from a human donor with classical Hodgkin lymphoma. The donor label of this sample is uncertain. The CDR3 runs from the conserved cysteine through the conserved F or W. The D gene is left open where the match is weak. Clone sizes are given selectively: once, few, many, or a class where the clone is expanded.

clone size	CDR3 length	D gene	V gene	J gene	CDR3 DNA	CDR3 protein
NA	14	NA	TRBV2	TRBJ2-1	TGTGCCAGTTTCCCGGGTAGCCCGTACAATGAGCAGTTCTTC	CASFPGSPYNEQFF
once	14	TRBD1	TRBV30	TRBJ2-7	TGTGCCTGGAGTGTACTGGGACAGGGCTACGAGCAGTACTTC	CAWSVLGQGYEQYF
NA	15	TRBD2	TRBV19	TRBJ2-1	TGTGCCAGTAGTCCTAGCGGGAGGGCCCTCAATGAGCAGTTCTTC	CASSPSGRALNEQFF
NA	14	TRBD1	TRBV6-5	TRBJ2-7	TGTGCCAGCAGTATCGACAGGGGTGGCTACGAGCAGTACTTC	CASSIDRGGYEQYF
NA	18	TRBD1	TRBV19	TRBJ2-3	TGTGCCAGTAGTATAGACCTCAACACAGGGGGCGCGGGGGATACGCAGTATTTT	CASSIDLNTGGAGDTQYF
NA	16	TRBD2	TRBV27	TRBJ2-1	TGTGCCAGCAGTGACGGGACTAGCGGGTACTACAATGAGCAGTTCTTC	CASSDGTSGYYNEQFF
NA	14	NA	TRBV7-9	TRBJ2-7	TGTGCCAGCAGCTTAAGGGACACCTACTACGAGCAGTACTTC	CASSLRDTYYEQYF
few	14	TRBD1	TRBV2	TRBJ1-2	TGTGCCAGCAGACCTGGGACAGGGGGCTATGGCTACACCTTC	CASRPGTGGYGYTF
NA	17	TRBD2	TRBV7-7	TRBJ2-1	TGTGCTAGCAGTTGGGGCCCTCTAGCGGGAGGGCCCAATGAGCAGTTCTTC	CASSWGPLAGGPNEQFF
NA	15	NA	TRBV21-1	TRBJ2-7	TGTGCCAGCAGCGCCAGGGCCGGGACAGGGGTCGAGCAGTACTTC	CASSARAGTGVEQYF
once	15	NA	TRBV7-2	TRBJ2-1	TGTGCCAGCAGCGCAACAAGCGGACCCCTCAATGAGCAGTTCTTC	CASSATSGPLNEQFF
NA	14	TRBD1	TRBV13	TRBJ2-3	TGTGCCAGCAGCCGACAGGGAAACACAGATACGCAGTATTTT	CASSRQGNTDTQYF
NA	17	TRBD2	TRBV7-6	TRBJ2-1	TGTGCCAGCAGCCCTGGGGCGTCGGGAGGTGACCCTGGTGAGCAGTTCTTC	CASSPGASGGDPGEQFF
NA	13	TRBD1	TRBV6-6	TRBJ2-2	TGTGCCAGCAGCCGACAGGGTTCCGGGGAGCTGTTTTTT	CASSRQGSGELFF
NA	15	NA	TRBV6-5	TRBJ2-3	TGTGCCAGCAGTTACACGATGGGGCTCACAGATACGCAGTATTTT	CASSYTMGLTDTQYF
few	12	NA	TRBV29-1	TRBJ1-2	TGCAGCGTTGAAGATCCGACTCATGGCTACACCTTC	CSVEDPTHGYTF
NA	17	TRBD2	TRBV4-3	TRBJ2-3	TGCGCCAGCAGCCAAGACCCGTTACTAGCGGGTGCAGATACGCAGTATTTT	CASSQDPLLAGADTQYF
NA	15	NA	TRBV9	TRBJ1-1	TGTGCCAGCAGCGTAGAGGCTGAATTGAAGACTGAAGCTTTCTTT	CASSVEAELKTEAFF
NA	13	NA	TRBV21-1	TRBJ2-7	TGTGCCAGCCCTACGGGACATTTCTACGAGCAGTACTTC	CASPTGHFYEQYF
NA	15	TRBD1	TRBV4-1	TRBJ2-2	TGCGCCAGCAGCCTGGGACAGGACCCCACCGGGGAGCTGTTTTTT	CASSLGQDPTGELFF
few	12	NA	TRBV6-5	TRBJ1-2	TGTGCCAGCAGTCAGCGGGGGAGTGGCTACACCTTC	CASSQRGSGYTF
NA	15	TRBD1	TRBV4-1	TRBJ1-1	TGCGCCAGCAGCCTAACAGGGGGCGCGAACACTGAAGCTTTCTTT	CASSLTGGANTEAFF
NA	15	TRBD1	TRBV13	TRBJ1-1	TGTGCCAGCAGCTTACCACAGGGGCTGAACACTGAAGCTTTCTTT	CASSLPQGLNTEAFF
NA	14	NA	TRBV4-1	TRBJ2-7	TGCGCCAGCAGCCAAGATCGCCAGTCCTACGAGCAGTACTTC	CASSQDRQSYEQYF
NA	17	NA	TRBV11-2	TRBJ1-3	TGTGCCAGCAGCTCTTATAGTGGGACGCCTAGGGGGAACACCATATATTTT	CASSSYSGTPRGNTIYF
NA	12	NA	TRBV25-1	TRBJ1-1	TGTGCCAGCAGGCAGCTAAACACTGAAGCTTTCTTT	CASRQLNTEAFF
NA	11	NA	TRBV6-4	TRBJ2-7	TGTGCCAGCATAAGGTGCTACGAGCAGTACTTC	CASIRCYEQYF
NA	16	NA	TRBV19	TRBJ2-1	TGTGCCAGTACCATAGGTGGAGCCCCTCCCTACAATGAGCAGTTCTTC	CASTIGGAPPYNEQFF
NA	14	NA	TRBV4-1	TRBJ1-4	TGCGCCAGCAGCCAACCCGTCCGTGGGGAAAAACTGTTTTTT	CASSQPVRGEKLFF
NA	13	NA	TRBV28	TRBJ1-1	TGTGCCAGCAGCCTGACGGGGGACACTGAAGCTTTCTTT	CASSLTGDTEAFF
few	13	TRBD1	TRBV11-2	TRBJ2-7	TGTGCCAGCAGCTTGTCACAGGGGGTCGAGCAGTACTTC	CASSLSQGVEQYF
once	14	TRBD2	TRBV28	TRBJ2-7	TGTGCCAGCAGTTTAGCGGGGGACTCCTACGAGCAGTACTTC	CASSLAGDSYEQYF
NA	14	NA	TRBV7-9	TRBJ2-7	TGTGCCAGCAGCTTAGCACCGGGCACCCCCGAGCAGTACTTC	CASSLAPGTPEQYF
NA	16	TRBD2	TRBV15	TRBJ2-1	TGTGCCACCAGCAGAGATGCGGGAGGGCCTCGAAATGAGCAGTTCTTC	CATSRDAGGPRNEQFF
NA	15	TRBD2	TRBV18	TRBJ2-5	TGTGCCAGCTCACCACCGCCAGCGGGAGGGGAGACCCAGTACTTC	CASSPPPAGGETQYF
NA	14	NA	TRBV7-9	TRBJ2-7	TGTGCCAGCAGCCCCCCCGCGGGGGCAGGCGAGCAGTACTTC	CASSPPAGAGEQYF
NA	16	NA	TRBV4-2	TRBJ1-5	TGTGCCAGCAGCCAGGGCGGGGCGTATAGCAATCAGCCCCAGCATTTT	CASSQGGAYSNQPQHF
NA	18	TRBD2	TRBV28	TRBJ2-7	TGTGCCAGCAGACCCACGTTAGCGGGAGCCTTTTCATCCTACGAGCAGTACTTC	CASRPTLAGAFSSYEQYF
few	12	NA	TRBV6-5	TRBJ1-4	TGTGCCAGCAGTTACACAGGGGAAAAACTGTTTTTT	CASSYTGEKLFF
NA	14	NA	TRBV27	TRBJ1-4	TGTGCCAGCAGTCCCGACAGAAATAATGAAAAACTGTTTTTT	CASSPDRNNEKLFF
NA	12	NA	TRBV6-1	TRBJ1-2	TGTGCCAGCAGTTGGGGGGGGGATGGCTACACCTTC	CASSWGGDGYTF
NA	13	TRBD1	TRBV25-1	TRBJ1-2	TGTGCCAGCTCCGGACAGGGAGTATATGGCTACACCTTC	CASSGQGVYGYTF
NA	13	TRBD1	TRBV2	TRBJ2-1	TGTGCCAGCAGTGGGGACAGGGGGCCTGAGCAGTTCTTC	CASSGDRGPEQFF
NA	15	NA	TRBV15	TRBJ1-2	TGTGCCACCAGCAATACAGGGTATTCGGTCTATGGCTACACCTTC	CATSNTGYSVYGYTF
NA	15	NA	TRBV19	TRBJ2-1	TGTGCCAGTGGGAATGGGCTTTACTCCTACAATGAGCAGTTCTTC	CASGNGLYSYNEQFF
NA	13	NA	TRBV28	TRBJ2-1	TGTGCCAGCAGTTTAAGTAACTGGCATGAGCAGTTCTTC	CASSLSNWHEQFF
NA	15	TRBD2	TRBV6-1	TRBJ2-1	TGTGCCAGCACTAGCGGGAGGGCACTTTACAATGAGCAGTTCTTC	CASTSGRALYNEQFF
NA	14	NA	TRBV7-2	TRBJ1-3	TGTGCCAGCAGCTTTTGGGGGTCTGGAAACACCATATATTTT	CASSFWGSGNTIYF
NA	16	NA	TRBV7-9	TRBJ2-3	TGTGCCAGCAGTTTTGCAGTAAAATTTAGCACAGATACGCAGTATTTT	CASSFAVKFSTDTQYF
NA	17	TRBD2	TRBV2	TRBJ2-5	TGTGCCAGCAGTGAAATTAGCGGGAGTCGGAGAGTCGAGACCCAGTACTTC	CASSEISGSRRVETQYF
NA	15	NA	TRBV2	TRBJ2-7	TGTGCCAGCCTAACCTCTGCTAGGGCCCACAACGAGCAGTACTTC	CASLTSARAHNEQYF
NA	16	NA	TRBV11-2	TRBJ2-1	TGTGCCAGCAGCTTCGTAAAGTCTAGTGGCTACAATGAGCAGTTCTTC	CASSFVKSSGYNEQFF
NA	13	NA	TRBV7-8	TRBJ1-1	TGTGCCAGCAGCCTTGGGTCGAACACTGAAGCTTTCTTT	CASSLGSNTEAFF